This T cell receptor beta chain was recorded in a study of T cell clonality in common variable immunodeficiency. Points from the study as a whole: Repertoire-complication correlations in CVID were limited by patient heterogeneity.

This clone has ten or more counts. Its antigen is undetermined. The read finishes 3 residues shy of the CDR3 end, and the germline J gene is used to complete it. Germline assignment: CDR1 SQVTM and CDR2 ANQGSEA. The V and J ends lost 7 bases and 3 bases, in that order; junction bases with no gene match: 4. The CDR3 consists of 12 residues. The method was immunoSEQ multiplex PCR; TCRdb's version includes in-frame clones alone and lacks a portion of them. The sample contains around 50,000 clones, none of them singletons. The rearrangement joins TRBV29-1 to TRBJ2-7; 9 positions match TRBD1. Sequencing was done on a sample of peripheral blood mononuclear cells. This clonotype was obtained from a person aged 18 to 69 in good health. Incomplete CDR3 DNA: TGCAGCGGGGGGACAGGGAACTACGAG. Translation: CSGGTGNYE. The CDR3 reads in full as CSGGTGNYEQYF.